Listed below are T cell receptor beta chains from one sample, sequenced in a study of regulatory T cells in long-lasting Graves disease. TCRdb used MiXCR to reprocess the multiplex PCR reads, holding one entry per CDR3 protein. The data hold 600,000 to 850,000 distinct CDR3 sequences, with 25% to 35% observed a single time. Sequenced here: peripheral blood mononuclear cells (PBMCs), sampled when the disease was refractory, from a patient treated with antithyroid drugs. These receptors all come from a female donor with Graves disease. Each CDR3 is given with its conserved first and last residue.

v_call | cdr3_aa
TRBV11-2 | CASSLSDEQYF
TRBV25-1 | CASSAPQGAGETQYF
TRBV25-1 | CASSEWTRNQPQHF
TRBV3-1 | CASSQVVKVGDTEAFF
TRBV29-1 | CSVEDQGVRYGYTF
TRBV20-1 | CSASPGQGKETQYF
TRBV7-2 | CASSLTQAYEQYF
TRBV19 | CASRTLWGGNQPQHF
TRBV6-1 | CASSDRRAQPQHF
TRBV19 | CASWTPSFFQPQHF
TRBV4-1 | CASSQGVTANYGYTF
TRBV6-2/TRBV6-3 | CASSIGTGGEKLFF
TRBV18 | CASSPPSANTEAFF
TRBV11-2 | CASSLGPQGAGETQYF
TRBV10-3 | CAISTTGYYGYTF
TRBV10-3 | CAIREEGAKNIQYF
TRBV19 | CASSILDSNQPQHF
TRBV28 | CASSGRFVGVGTEAFF
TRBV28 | CASRQGADYGYTF
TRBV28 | CASSLTDRAGGYTF
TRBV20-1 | CSASGTGSHEQYF
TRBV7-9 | CASSFDLAKNIQYF
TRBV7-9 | CASSLDRDTTREQYF
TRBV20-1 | CSARERPSANEKLFF
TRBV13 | CASKQGLAGIDEQYF
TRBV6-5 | CASSYSPSATYEQYF
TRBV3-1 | CASRNQSPRYGYTF
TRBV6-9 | CASSSHRGTDEQYF
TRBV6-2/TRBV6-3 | CASMDTNSNQPQHF
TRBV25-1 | CASSDTTEGGYTF
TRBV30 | CAWSQGVGNQPQHF
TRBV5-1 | CASSLEAVVNYGYTF
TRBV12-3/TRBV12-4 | CASSLGTLETQYF
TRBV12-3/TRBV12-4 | CASSLRGTGANVLTF
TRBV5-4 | CASSLIAGSKNIQYF
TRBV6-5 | CASSYSQGRTYEQYF
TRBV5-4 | CASSSVAGGRTDTQYF
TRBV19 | CASTDAGTSYNSPLHF
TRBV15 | CATSREGGPVLANYGYTF
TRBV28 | CASIVSGLSYEQYF
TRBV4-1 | CASSGSGTTSYEQYF
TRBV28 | CASSSLGARGTEAFF
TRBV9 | CASSVATGDGYTF
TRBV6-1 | CASSAGRGAYEQYF
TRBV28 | CASSLRSGPSNQPQHF
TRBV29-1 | CSVEVTGVYGYTF
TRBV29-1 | CSVPLQGPYLYGYTF
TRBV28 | CASSIQGAYYGYTF
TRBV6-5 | CASSYDLAGAHYEQYF